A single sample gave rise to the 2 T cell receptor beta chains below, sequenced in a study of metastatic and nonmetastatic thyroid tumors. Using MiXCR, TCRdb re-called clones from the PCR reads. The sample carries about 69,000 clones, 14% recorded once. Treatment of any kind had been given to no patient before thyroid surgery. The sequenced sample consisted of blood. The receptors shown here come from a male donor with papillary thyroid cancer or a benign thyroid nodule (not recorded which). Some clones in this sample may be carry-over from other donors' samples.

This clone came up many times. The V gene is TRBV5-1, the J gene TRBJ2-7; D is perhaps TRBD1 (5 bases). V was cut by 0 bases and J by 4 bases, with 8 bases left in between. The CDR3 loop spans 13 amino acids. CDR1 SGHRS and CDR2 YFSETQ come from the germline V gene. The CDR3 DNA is TGCGCCAGCAGCTTGGGACAGTTATACGAGCAGTACTTC. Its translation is CASSLGQLYEQYF. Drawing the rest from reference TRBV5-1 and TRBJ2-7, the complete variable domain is KAGVTQTPRYLIKTRGQQVTLSCSPISGHRSVSWYQQTPGQGLQFLFEYFSETQRNKGNFPGRFSGRQFSNSRSEMNVSTLELGDSALYLCASSLGQLYEQYFGPGTRLTVT.

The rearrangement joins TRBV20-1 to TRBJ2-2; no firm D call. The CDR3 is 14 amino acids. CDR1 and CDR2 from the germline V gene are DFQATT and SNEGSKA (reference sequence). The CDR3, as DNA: TGCAGCGCCTCAGGCTTCCGAGTCACCGGGGAGCTGTTTTTT. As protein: CSASGFRVTGELFF.